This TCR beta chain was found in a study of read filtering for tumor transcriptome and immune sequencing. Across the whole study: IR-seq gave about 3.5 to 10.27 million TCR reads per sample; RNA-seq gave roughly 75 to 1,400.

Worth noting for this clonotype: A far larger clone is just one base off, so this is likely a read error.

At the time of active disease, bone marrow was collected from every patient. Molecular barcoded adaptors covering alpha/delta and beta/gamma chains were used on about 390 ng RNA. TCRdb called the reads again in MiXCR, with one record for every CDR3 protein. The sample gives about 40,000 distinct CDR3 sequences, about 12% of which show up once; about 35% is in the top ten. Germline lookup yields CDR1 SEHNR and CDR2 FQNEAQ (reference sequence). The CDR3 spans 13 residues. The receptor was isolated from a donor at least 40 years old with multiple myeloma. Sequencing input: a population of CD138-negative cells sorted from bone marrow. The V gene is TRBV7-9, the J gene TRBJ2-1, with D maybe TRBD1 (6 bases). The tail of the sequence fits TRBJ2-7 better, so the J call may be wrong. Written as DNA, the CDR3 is TGTGCCAGCAGCTTTCAGGGGAAGTACGAGCAGTACTTC. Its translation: CASSFQGKYEQYF.